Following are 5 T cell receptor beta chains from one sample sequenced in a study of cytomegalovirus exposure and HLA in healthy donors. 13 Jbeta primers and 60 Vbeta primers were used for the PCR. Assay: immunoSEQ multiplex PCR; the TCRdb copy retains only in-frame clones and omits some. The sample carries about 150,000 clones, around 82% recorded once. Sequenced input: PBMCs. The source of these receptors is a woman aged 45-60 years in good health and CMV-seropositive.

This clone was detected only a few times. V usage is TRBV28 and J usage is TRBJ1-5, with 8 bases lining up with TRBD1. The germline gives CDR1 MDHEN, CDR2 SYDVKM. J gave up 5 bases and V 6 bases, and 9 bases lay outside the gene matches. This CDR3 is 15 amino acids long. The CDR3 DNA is TGTGCCAGCAGCCGAACCGGGACAGGTGATCAGCCCCAGCATTTT. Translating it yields CASSRTGTGDQPQHF. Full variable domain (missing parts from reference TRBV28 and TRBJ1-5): DVKVTQSSRYLVKRTGEKVFLECVQDMDHENMFWYRQDPGLGLRLIYFSYDVKMKEKGDIPEGYSVSREKKERFSLILESASTNQTSMYLCASSRTGTGDQPQHFGDGTRLSIL.

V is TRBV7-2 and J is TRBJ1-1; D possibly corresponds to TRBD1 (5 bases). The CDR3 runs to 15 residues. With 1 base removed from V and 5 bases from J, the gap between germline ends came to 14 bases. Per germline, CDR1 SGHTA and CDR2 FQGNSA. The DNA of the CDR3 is TGTGCCAGCAGCTTAGGCCTTACCCGGGGGACTGAAGCTTTCTTT. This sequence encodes CASSLGLTRGTEAFF.

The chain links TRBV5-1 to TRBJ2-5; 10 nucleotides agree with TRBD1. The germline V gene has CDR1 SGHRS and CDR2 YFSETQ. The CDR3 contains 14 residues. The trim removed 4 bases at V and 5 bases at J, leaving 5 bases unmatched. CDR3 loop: CASSPTGGGETQYF. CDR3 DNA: TGCGCCAGCAGCCCGACAGGGGGCGGGGAGACCCAGTACTTC.

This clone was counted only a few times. The CDR3 loop is CASSYDGSGGYTQYF. The CDR3 DNA reads TGTGCCAGCAGTTACGATGGTAGCGGGGGGTATACGCAGTATTTT. The chain joins TRBV6-5 to TRBJ2-3; TRBD2 matches 10 bases. CDR1 and CDR2 (germline): MNHEY, SVGAGI. V gave up 2 bases and J gave up 7 bases; unmatched junction bases: 6. The CDR3 contains 15 residues.

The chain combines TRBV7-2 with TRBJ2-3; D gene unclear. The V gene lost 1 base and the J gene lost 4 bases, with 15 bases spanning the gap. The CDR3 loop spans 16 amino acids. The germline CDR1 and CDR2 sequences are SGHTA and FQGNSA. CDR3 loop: CASSLGAGVVADTQYF. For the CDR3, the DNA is TGTGCCAGCAGCTTAGGGGCCGGCGTAGTGGCAGATACGCAGTATTTT.